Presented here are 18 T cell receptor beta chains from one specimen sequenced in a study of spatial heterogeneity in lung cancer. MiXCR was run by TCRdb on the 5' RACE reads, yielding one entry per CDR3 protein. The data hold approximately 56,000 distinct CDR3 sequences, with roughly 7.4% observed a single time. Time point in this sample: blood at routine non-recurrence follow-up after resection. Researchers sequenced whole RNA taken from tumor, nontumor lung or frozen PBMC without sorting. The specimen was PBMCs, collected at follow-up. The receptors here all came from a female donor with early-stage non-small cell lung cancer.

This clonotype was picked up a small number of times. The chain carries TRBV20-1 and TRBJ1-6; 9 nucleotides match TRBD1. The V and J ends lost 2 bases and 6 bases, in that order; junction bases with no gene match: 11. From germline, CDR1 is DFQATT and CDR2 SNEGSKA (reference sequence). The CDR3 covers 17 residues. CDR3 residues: CSARRPGTGRFNSPLHF. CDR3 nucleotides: TGCAGTGCTAGACGTCCCGGGACAGGGAGATTTAATTCACCCCTCCACTTT.

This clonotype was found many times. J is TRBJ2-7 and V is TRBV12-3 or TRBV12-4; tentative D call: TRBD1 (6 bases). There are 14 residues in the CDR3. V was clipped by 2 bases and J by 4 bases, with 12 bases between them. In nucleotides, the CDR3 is TGTGCCAGCAGTTTAAGTCAGGGGAGTTACGAGCAGTACTTC. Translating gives CASSLSQGSYEQYF.

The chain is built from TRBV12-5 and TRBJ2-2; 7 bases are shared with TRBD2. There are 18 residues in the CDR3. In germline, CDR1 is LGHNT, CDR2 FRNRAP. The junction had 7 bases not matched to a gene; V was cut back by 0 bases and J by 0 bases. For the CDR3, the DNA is TGTGCTAGTGGTTTGGTACGAGGCAGCGGGGCGAACACCGGGGAGCTGTTTTTT. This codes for CASGLVRGSGANTGELFF.

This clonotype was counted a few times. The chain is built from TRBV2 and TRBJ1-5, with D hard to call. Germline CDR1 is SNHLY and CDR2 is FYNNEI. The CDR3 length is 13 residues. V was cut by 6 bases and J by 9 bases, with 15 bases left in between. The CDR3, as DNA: TGTGCCAGCAGGTCCGACGTCACTTCGCCCCAGCATTTT. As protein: CASRSDVTSPQHF.

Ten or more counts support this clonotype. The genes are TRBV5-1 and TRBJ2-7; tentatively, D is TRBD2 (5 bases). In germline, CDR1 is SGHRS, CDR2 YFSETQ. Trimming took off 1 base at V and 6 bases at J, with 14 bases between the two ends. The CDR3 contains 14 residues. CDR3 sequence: CASSLLTNPSEQYF. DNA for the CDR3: TGCGCCAGCAGCTTGTTGACTAATCCGAGCGAGCAGTACTTC.

The CDR3 is CASSYSHPGQSGNTIYF. The CDR3 DNA reads as TGTGCCAGCAGTTACTCGCACCCCGGACAGTCTGGAAACACCATATATTTT. J is TRBJ1-3 and V is TRBV6-2 or TRBV6-3; possible D gene TRBD1, 6 bases. Germline V lookup: CDR1 MNHEY, CDR2 SVGEGT. V lost 0 bases, J lost 1 base, and 13 bases lay in between. This CDR3 has 17 amino acids.

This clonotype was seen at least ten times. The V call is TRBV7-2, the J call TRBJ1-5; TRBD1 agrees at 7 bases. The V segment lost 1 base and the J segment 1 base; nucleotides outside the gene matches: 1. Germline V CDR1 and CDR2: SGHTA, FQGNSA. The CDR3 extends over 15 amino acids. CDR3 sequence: CASSLVQGSNQPQHF. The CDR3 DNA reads TGTGCCAGCAGCTTAGTACAGGGGAGCAATCAGCCCCAGCATTTT.

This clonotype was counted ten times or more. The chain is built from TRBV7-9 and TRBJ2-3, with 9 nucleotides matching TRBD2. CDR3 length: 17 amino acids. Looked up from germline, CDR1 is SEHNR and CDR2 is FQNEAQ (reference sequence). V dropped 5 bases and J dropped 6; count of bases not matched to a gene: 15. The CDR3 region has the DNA TGTGCCAGCAGCCCCTCCCCTCCCGGGACTAGCCGCGATACGCAGTATTTT. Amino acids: CASSPSPPGTSRDTQYF.

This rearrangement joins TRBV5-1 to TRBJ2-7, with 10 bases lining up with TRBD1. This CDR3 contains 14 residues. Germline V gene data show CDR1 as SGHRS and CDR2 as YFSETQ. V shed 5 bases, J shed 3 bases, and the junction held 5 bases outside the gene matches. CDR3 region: CASRTGTGDYEQYF. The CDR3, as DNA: TGCGCCAGCAGAACCGGGACAGGGGACTACGAGCAGTACTTC.

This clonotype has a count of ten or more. The CDR3 spells CASTQGYFTDTQYF. Here the CDR3 DNA reads TGTGCCAGCACTCAGGGTTACTTCACAGATACGCAGTATTTT. The chain couples TRBV9 to TRBJ2-3, with a possible D match to TRBD1 (5 bases). V dropped 6 bases and J dropped 2 bases, with 13 bases sitting between them. The CDR3 is made up of 14 amino acids. Germline CDR1 reads SGDLS; CDR2 reads YYNGEE.

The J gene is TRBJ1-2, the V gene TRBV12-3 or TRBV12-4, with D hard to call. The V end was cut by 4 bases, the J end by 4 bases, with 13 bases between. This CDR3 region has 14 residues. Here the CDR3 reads CASSSRATPYGYTF. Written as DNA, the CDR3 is TGTGCCAGCAGTTCGAGGGCAACCCCCTATGGCTACACCTTC.

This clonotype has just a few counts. DNA of the CDR3: TGCGCCAGCAGCGCAAAACTCAGGGTCACCGGGGAGCTGTTTTTT. It encodes CASSAKLRVTGELFF. The chain employs TRBV5-1 and TRBJ2-2, with a weak D call TRBD1 (5 bases). Trimming cost V 4 bases and J 4 bases, with 14 bases left between them. Germline V gene data show CDR1 as SGHRS and CDR2 as YFSETQ. CDR3 size: 15 residues. The whole variable domain, remainder taken from reference TRBV5-1 and TRBJ2-2, is KAGVTQTPRYLIKTRGQQVTLSCSPISGHRSVSWYQQTPGQGLQFLFEYFSETQRNKGNFPGRFSGRQFSNSRSEMNVSTLELGDSALYLCASSAKLRVTGELFFGEGSRLTVL.

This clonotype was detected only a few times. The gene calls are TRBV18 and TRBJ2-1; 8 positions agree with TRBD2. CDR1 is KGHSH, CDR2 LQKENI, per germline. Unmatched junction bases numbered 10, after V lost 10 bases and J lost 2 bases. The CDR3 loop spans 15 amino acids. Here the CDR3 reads CATLGERGTYNEQFF. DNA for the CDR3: TGTGCCACCCTAGGTGAGCGGGGGACCTACAATGAGCAGTTCTTC.

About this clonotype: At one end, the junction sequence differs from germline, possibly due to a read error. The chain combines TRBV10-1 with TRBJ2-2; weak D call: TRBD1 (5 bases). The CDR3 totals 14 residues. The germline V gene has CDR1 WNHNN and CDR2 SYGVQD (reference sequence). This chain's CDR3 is CASREKWNTGELFF. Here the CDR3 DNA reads TGTGCCAGCAGGGAAAAATGGAACACCGGGGAGCTGTTTTTT.

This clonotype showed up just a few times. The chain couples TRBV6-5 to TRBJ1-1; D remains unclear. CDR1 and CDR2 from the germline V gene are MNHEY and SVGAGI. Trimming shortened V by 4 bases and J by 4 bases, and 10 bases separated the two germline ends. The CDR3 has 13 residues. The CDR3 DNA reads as TGTGCCAGCAGTTGGCGGGAGTTCACTGAAGCTTTCTTT. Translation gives CASSWREFTEAFF.

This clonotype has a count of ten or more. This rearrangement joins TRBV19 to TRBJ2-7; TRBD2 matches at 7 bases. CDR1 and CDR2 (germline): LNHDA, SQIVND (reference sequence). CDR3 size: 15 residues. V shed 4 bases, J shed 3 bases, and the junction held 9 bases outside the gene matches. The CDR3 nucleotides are TGTGCCAGTAGTAGGTCCGGGACTACCGACTACGAGCAGTACTTC. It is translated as CASSRSGTTDYEQYF.

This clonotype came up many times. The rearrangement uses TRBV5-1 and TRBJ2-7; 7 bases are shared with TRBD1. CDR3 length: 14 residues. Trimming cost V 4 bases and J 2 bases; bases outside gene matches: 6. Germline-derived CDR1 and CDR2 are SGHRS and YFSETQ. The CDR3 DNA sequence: TGCGCCAGCAGCCCCGGGACAGTAGCCTACGAGCAGTACTTC. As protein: CASSPGTVAYEQYF.

The CDR3 reads CATSDLDRDTGELFF. The CDR3 nucleotides are TGTGCCACCAGTGATCTCGACAGGGACACCGGGGAGCTGTTTTTT. V is TRBV24-1 and J is TRBJ2-2, with 7 nucleotides matching TRBD1. The CDR3 is 15 residues long. V lost 3 bases to trimming and J lost 3 bases; unmatched junction nucleotides: 3. Germline V gives CDR1 KGHDR, CDR2 SFDVKD.